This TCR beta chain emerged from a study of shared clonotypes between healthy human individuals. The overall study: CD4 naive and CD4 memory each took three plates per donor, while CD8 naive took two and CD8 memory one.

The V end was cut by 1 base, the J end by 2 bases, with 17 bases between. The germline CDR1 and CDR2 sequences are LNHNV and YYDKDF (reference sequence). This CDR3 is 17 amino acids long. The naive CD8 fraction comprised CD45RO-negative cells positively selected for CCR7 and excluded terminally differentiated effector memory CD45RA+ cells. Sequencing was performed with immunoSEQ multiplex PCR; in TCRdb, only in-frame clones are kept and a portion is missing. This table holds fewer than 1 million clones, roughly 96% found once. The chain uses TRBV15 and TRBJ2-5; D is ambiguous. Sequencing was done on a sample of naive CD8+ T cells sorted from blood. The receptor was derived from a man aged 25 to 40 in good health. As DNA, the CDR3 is TGTGCCACCAGCAGAGGGCAGTTAGGCGGACGTCAAGAGACCCAGTACTTC. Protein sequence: CATSRGQLGGRQETQYF.